This TCR beta chain is drawn from a study of shared clonotypes between healthy human individuals. Looking at the study overall: Ranging from 18 to 49 in age, donors were two women and three men.

The study, taken as a whole, reports: Non-shared clonotypes had lower generation probabilities than clonotypes shared by all four sorted-subset donors.

Remarks on this clone: What it binds is unknown.

The germline V and J ends were trimmed by 4 bases and 1 base, with 31 bases remaining between them. The CDR3 has 21 amino acids. In germline, CDR1 is SNHLY, CDR2 FYNNEI. Data came from immunoSEQ multiplex PCR; TCRdb stores just in-frame clones and leaves some out. The repertoire holds almost 700,000 clones, with just over 90% as singletons. CD8 cells regarded as naive lacked CD45RO, were positively chosen for CCR7, and omitted terminally differentiated effector memory CD45RA+ cells. All the donors were Caucasian adults who lived in Nashville, Tennessee. The sample comprised naive CD8+ T cells sorted from blood. The sequence was collected from a man aged 25-40 years in good health. This rearrangement joins TRBV2 to TRBJ1-2; TRBD1 might be the D (6 bases). Here the CDR3 reads CASSGKGGARSLEELNYGYTF. CDR3 sequence (DNA): TGTGCCAGCAGTGGAAAGGGGGGGGCCCGGTCCCTTGAAGAGCTTAACTATGGCTACACCTTC.